This paragraph reports one T cell receptor (beta chain). This clone appeared once. This clone's antigen is unknown. No base-level quality is on record; no much larger clone is a single base apart. The data were taken from a study of cytomegalovirus exposure and HLA in healthy donors (dated by TCRdb to 2016 to 2017). In the study overall: An earlier analysis of several hundred of the donors reported 250 to 300 Gb of sequence data and roughly 100 million unique TCR beta sequences from about 179 million T cells. An earlier analysis of approximately 500 of the donors applied high-throughput TCR beta sequencing to assess whether each TCR beta V gene segment acted as functional or pseudogenic. A separate validation cohort of approximately 130 different subjects was used in addition to the 666-subject first cohort. A later analysis re-examined previously published TCR beta repertoires from just over 650 donors and added high-resolution HLA genotyping to investigate patterns of TCR occurrence. Across 300 to 500 genotyped donors of the cohort, an average of roughly 250,000 unique TCR beta nucleotide sequences per donor were sequenced, and roughly 20% of those sequences were non-productive. The later analysis used no new phenotypic data to find candidate immune exposures, relying instead on TCR beta sequences and their occurrence across donors. Among the roughly 400 genotyped donors, around 81% belonged to the genetic ancestry cluster associated with self-reported Caucasian donors. The study was designed to test whether signatures of past pathogen exposure could be identified by cataloging public T cell receptors. Approximately 300 gigabases of sequencing data and roughly 80 million unique TCR sequences made up an early release that covered approximately 700 HLA-typed donors. Several DR-DQ haplotypes were treated as single units for association and clustering because of strong linkage in the cohort. Alongside the repertoire data, information on donor age, sex, ethnicity and CMV serostatus was compiled. To predict cytomegalovirus infection status, the study combined high-throughput TCR immunosequencing, statistical association of individual TCRs with disease status, and machine learning. The number of typed donors differed by locus: about 620-640 for A, B, C, DRB1 and DQB1; approximately 520 for DQA1; approximately 600 for DPA1; and roughly 490 for DPB1. Every discovery cohort repertoire had been produced on one sequencing platform. HLA typing included class I and class II loci at four-digit resolution. The T cell repertoires of around 670 subjects were profiled by immunosequencing and related to cytomegalovirus serostatus. A later genetic analysis used genome-wide SNP genotypes for about 55% of the 666 donors, treating that subset as a discovery cohort.

The cohort was made up of about 610 healthy bone marrow donors. All cohort members were sampled while nominally healthy, although unrecorded immune exposures were likely present. The donor tested CMV seronegative and was one of the 352 seronegative cohort members. A peripheral blood sample was provided by each donor, and peripheral blood mononuclear cells were used for TCR beta sequencing. The Qiagen DNeasy Blood Extraction Kit was used to extract genomic DNA from the blood cell samples. The germline V gene (reference sequence) sets CDR1 to LNHDA and CDR2 to SQIVND. Here V drops 9 bases and J drops 5 bases, and the junction holds 6 bases not matched to any gene. From the cysteine through the phenylalanine, the CDR3 covers 12 amino acids. Just the 36-base CDR3 DNA is kept, in frame starting at base 1. Summary of the overall study and its limitations: The study listed 150 to 200 TCR beta chains as associated with cytomegalovirus. Several of the top co-occurrence clusters appeared to be linked to parvovirus B19, influenza, CMV and Epstein-Barr virus, according to a later analysis. In a later genetic analysis, a missense DCLRE1C variant was associated with V-gene and J-gene trimming of TCR beta chains, and the association was replicated in an independent cohort. Compared with equally common non-associated chains, HLA-associated TCR beta chains in a later analysis were more clonally expanded and had lower generation probabilities. The authors suggested that the approach could potentially be generalized to other disease states and immunological phenotypes. When HLA alleles, especially DR and DQ, strongly co-occurred, TCR associations were difficult to assign to individual alleles. Around 16 rarely observed V segments, including chromosome 9 orphons, were excluded from the earlier analysis of some 590 of the donors because counts were too low. The sequencing pipeline was judged likely to have produced a cluster of highly shared sequence variants as a technical artifact. The cohort was sequenced for TCR beta chains only, and without alpha or paired-chain data the features that could be detected were limited. Broadly in line with IMGT annotations, most TCR beta V segments showed up in productive rearrangements about 87% or about 30% of the time in an earlier analysis of a few hundred of the donors. The 87-base-pair reads could not distinguish some IMGT-functional V segments, including TRBV6-2 and TRBV6-3, so those segments were excluded. Because HLA typing was unavailable for some donors at each locus, only the typed subset was used in association tests. A further reported finding was that TCR beta sequences accurately predicted the HLA-A and HLA-B alleles for most subjects in the first cohort. Correlated functional status among segregating V segments might be attributable to linkage disequilibrium, but an unknown experimental factor could not be ruled out. While some public TCRs were present in many individuals, most TCR sequences turned up only very rarely across donors. Sequencing depth was assumed to be roughly uniform across donors in the presence/absence analyses, though that assumption may not hold. According to a later analysis, most CMV-associated TCR beta chains appeared to be HLA-restricted, and the HLA associations seemed to be driven largely by CMV exposure. In a later analysis, the rate of TCR association differed among HLA loci, with DRB1 alleles having the most associated TCRs and HLA-C alleles having the fewest. In vitro tests confirmed that three of the cytomegalovirus-associated TCR beta chains recognize cytomegalovirus antigens. The classifier was reported to diagnose cytomegalovirus status with high specificity and sensitivity in both the original cohort and the validation cohort. In a later analysis, some 17,000 TCR beta sequences were associated with specific HLA alleles at a false discovery rate of 0.05. A later genetic analysis reported fewer N-insertions in productive TCRs among donors in an Asian-associated ancestry cluster than the roughly 700-donor mean. Immune exposure information for the cohort was limited to CMV serostatus.

To prepare the library, the immunoSEQ multiplex PCR assay was applied. A mixture of 60 forward primers for TCR Vbeta segments and 13 reverse primers for TCR Jbeta segments was used in the multiplex PCR. The CDR3 region of rearranged TCR beta genes was amplified from genomic DNA by a multiplex PCR assay. On the Illumina HiSeq System, the amplified TCR beta libraries were sequenced as 87-base-pair reads. Per the source publication's procedure: A later analysis tallied tens of millions of unique TCR beta chains across the 660 or so repertoires, and approximately 12 million of those chains were shared by two or more donors. A nearest-neighbor algorithm error-corrected the raw reads and collapsed the reads into unique sequences, merging closely related sequences to remove PCR and sequencing errors. CDR3 sequences were aligned to IMGT reference sequences to assign V, D and J gene segments. Each retained sequence needed at least a six-nucleotide match to both a V gene segment and a J gene segment. Rearrangements were classified as productive when the CDR3 lacked stop codons and remained in frame with V and J, and all other rearrangements were classified as non-productive. CDR3 was defined by IMGT convention, running from the second conserved V-encoded cysteine to the conserved J-encoded phenylalanine. Sequences without an unambiguous match to a single V gene segment were excluded from the earlier analysis of about 600 of the donors. In an earlier analysis of about 590 of the donors, a V segment was called functional when productive rearrangements were above 56.7%, and segregating when the standard deviation between donors exceeded 5%. A statistical classification framework was built for diagnosing cytomegalovirus status from the catalog of TCR beta chain sequences. In a later analysis, TCR nucleotide sequences were compared against IMGT/GENE-DB human TR gene sequences so that V and J genes could be assigned. The TCRdist pipeline was used in a later analysis to assign CDR3 sequences and most-parsimonious VDJ recombination scenarios. A later analysis defined each TCR beta chain by its CDR3 amino acid sequence plus V-gene family, and excluded reads lacking a unique V-gene family. As a way to deal with suspected cross-contamination and a sequencing artifact, a later analysis dropped hundreds of nucleotide sequences that were highly shared and had low generation probability. In a later analysis, a clonal expansion index was calculated for each public chain from normalized within-repertoire ranks of inferred template counts. In a later analysis, generation probabilities were computed using a VDJ recombination model fitted to out-of-frame rearrangements, and the results were checked against IGoR. Hypergeometric tests were used in a later analysis to score TCR-TCR, TCR-HLA and TCR-CMV co-occurrence, with a repertoire-size bias correction applied to the TCR pairs. To estimate false discovery rates, a later analysis permuted the HLA or CMV assignments 20 times. In a later analysis, co-occurring TCRs were grouped using DBSCAN, with TCRdist sequence similarity added in when clustering inside HLA-allele-positive subsets. For co-occurrence clustering, repertoires with fewer than 30,000 or more than 120,000 public chains were excluded, along with 5 or 6 repertoires with anomalous nucleotide sharing. Held by TCRdb, this immuneACCESS table contains in-frame sequences only and omits some clones. Under half of the omission traces to an unresolved V gene where checked; the cause of the rest is unknown. The D gene and trimming were derived from the DNA, and the V and J assignments and clone size from that table. This sample lists about 200,000 clones; 70% to 85% were detected once. The ten most abundant clones make up roughly 1.5% of the sample.

The material sequenced was PBMCs. This TCR was sampled from a man in his forties or fifties in good health and CMV-seronegative. The V gene is TRBV19 and the J gene is TRBJ2-5, with 7 middle bases fitting TRBD1. The CDR3 in this case is CASAAGGETQYF. The DNA sequence reads TGTGCCAGCGCTGCAGGGGGTGAGACCCAGTACTTC.